This T cell receptor (beta chain) was recorded in a study of shared clonotypes between healthy human individuals. Regarding the study as a whole: For naive CD4 cells, approximately 4.7% of clonotypes were shared across a handful of donors.

Terminally differentiated effector memory CD45RA+ cells were excluded from the naive CD8 cells, which were CD45RO-negative and positively selected for CCR7. Under the authors' procedure: Without quality scores, immunoSEQ junctional reads could not be filtered like full-length reads. Only in-frame clones appear in the TCRdb table, and some are missing; sequencing was by immunoSEQ multiplex PCR. The DNA was the basis for D and trimming; V, J and clone size are from that table. The data contain over 2 million clones, less than 95% of them seen just once; the ten biggest clones take up more than 0.95%. V shed 0 bases and J shed 3 bases, with 10 bases lying between them. The CDR3 consists of 15 residues. Germline values: CDR1 SNHLY, CDR2 FYNNEI. Regarding this clone: Its antigen is not identified.

This TCR derives from a man between 18 and 35 years old in good health. The chain employs TRBV2 and TRBJ2-3, with D maybe TRBD2 (6 bases). The source material was naive CD8+ T cells sorted from blood. The CDR3 bases are TGTGCCAGCAGTGAAGCGCCACTAGCTACAGATACGCAGTATTTT. Protein sequence: CASSEAPLATDTQYF.